The present T cell receptor beta chain was sequenced within a study of T cell repertoires in cytomegalovirus infection. One entry per CDR3 protein, called by TCRdb with MiXCR from the reads. The repertoire has about 240,000 distinct CDR3 sequences, 9% to 15% of them found once; the top ten carry 1.6%. The table lists this clonotype with many counts. CDR1 is LGHNA and CDR2 is YSLEER in the germline V gene. Trimming took 0 bases from V and 1 from J; bases not matched to a gene: 9. The CDR3 is 18 residues long. Sample: PBMCs. This chain connects TRBV4-3 to TRBJ2-3; TRBD2 agrees at 8 bases. This clonotype was sampled from a human donor in good health (CMV status not recorded). Some clones in this sample may be carry-over from other donors' samples. Written as DNA, the CDR3 is TGCGCCAGCAGCCAAGATATGACAGCGGGGGCCCGCACAGATACGCAGTATTTT. It is translated as CASSQDMTAGARTDTQYF.